These 25 T cell receptor beta chains originate from one sample sequenced in a study of T cell repertoires in cytomegalovirus infection. TCRdb re-analysed the reads in MiXCR, keeping a single row per CDR3 protein. Of approximately 250,000 distinct CDR3 sequences in the sample, roughly 20% were seen once. The sample consisted of CD8+ T cells from PBMCs. The receptors were sampled from a human donor in good health (CMV status not recorded). Some clones in this sample may be carry-over from other donors' samples.

This clonotype has a handful of counts. V and J are TRBV4-2 and TRBJ2-1, with D perhaps TRBD1 (5 bases). CDR1 and CDR2 (germline): LGHNA, YNFKEQ. Trimming took 1 base from V and 13 from J, leaving 20 bases between them. CDR3 length: 15 amino acids. The CDR3, as DNA: TGTGCCAGCAGCCAAGGGACAAGGACCGTCATCGAACAGTTCTTC. It encodes CASSQGTRTVIEQFF.

The rearrangement links TRBV29-1 to TRBJ2-1; D uncertain. Germline V gene data show CDR1 as SQVTM and CDR2 as ANQGSEA. The CDR3 spans 12 residues. The V and J ends lost 6 bases and 4 bases respectively, with 10 bases between them. CDR3 DNA sequence: TGCAGCGTCTTGGCGGATTACAATGAGCAGTTCTTC. It specifies CSVLADYNEQFF.

The chain recombines TRBV19 with TRBJ2-7; D possibly uses TRBD1 or TRBD2 (6 bases each). The CDR3 contains 15 residues. Per germline, CDR1 LNHDA and CDR2 SQIVND (reference sequence). Trimming cost V 3 bases and J 3 bases, with 15 bases left between them. The CDR3 loop reads CASSIGAGHLYEQYF. The CDR3 DNA follows: TGTGCCAGTAGTATCGGTGCGGGACACCTCTACGAGCAGTACTTC.

This clonotype has just one count. V gene TRBV9 combines with J gene TRBJ2-4, with D possibly matching TRBD2 (6 bases). The V gene's germline CDR1 is SGDLS and CDR2 YYNGEE. This CDR3 has 15 residues. Trimming took 4 bases from V and 0 from J, leaving 11 bases between them. In DNA form, the CDR3 reads TGTGCCAGCAGCCCAGAGGGACTAGCCAAAAACATTCAGTACTTC. Protein: CASSPEGLAKNIQYF.

This clonotype was counted at least ten times. This chain joins TRBV28 and TRBJ2-1; TRBD2 matches at 9 bases. This CDR3 is 15 amino acids long. The germline CDR1 and CDR2 sequences are MDHEN and SYDVKM. With 5 bases clipped from V and 5 bases from J, the junction kept 7 bases outside the gene matches. In DNA form, the CDR3 reads TGTGCCAGCAGTCTAAGCGGGGGGACCAACAATGAGCAGTTCTTC. This sequence encodes CASSLSGGTNNEQFF.

The chain is built from TRBV28 and TRBJ2-3; 10 nucleotides match TRBD2. The CDR3 spans 15 residues. Germline V lookup: CDR1 MDHEN, CDR2 SYDVKM. V trimming: 5 bases; J trimming: 1 base; junction bases outside the gene matches: 3. Written as DNA, the CDR3 is TGTGCCAGCAGTCGGCTAGCGGGGGGCACAGATACGCAGTATTTT. It translates to CASSRLAGGTDTQYF.

This clonotype was detected only a few times. The chain uses TRBV6-2 or TRBV6-3 and TRBJ2-7; 9 bases map to TRBD1. Germline V gene data show CDR1 as MNHEY and CDR2 as SVGEGT. J lost 3 bases, V lost 7 bases, and 7 bases had no gene match. This CDR3 has 14 amino acids. CDR3 in DNA: TGTGCCAGCACCAAGTCGGGACAGGGCTACGAGCAGTACTTC. Encoded protein: CASTKSGQGYEQYF.

The chain uses TRBV4-1 and TRBJ1-2, with TRBD1 as a possible D gene (6 bases). CDR1 MGHRA and CDR2 YSYEKL come from the germline V gene. V lost 4 bases, J lost 7 bases, and 19 bases lay in between. The CDR3 has 15 residues. In DNA form, the CDR3 reads TGCGCCAGCAGCCCAAAGGCGGGGGCGGGCGTTGGCTACACCTTC. This sequence encodes CASSPKAGAGVGYTF.

V usage is TRBV7-6 and J usage is TRBJ2-1, with TRBD1 as a possible D gene (6 bases). CDR3 size: 13 residues. Germline CDR1 SGHVS, CDR2 FNYEAQ. The V and J ends lost 5 bases and 9 bases respectively, with 14 bases between them. CDR3 DNA: TGTGCCAGCAGCCCCCCGATAGGGGGTGAGCAGTTCTTC. Residues: CASSPPIGGEQFF. The whole variable domain, remainder taken from reference TRBV7-6 and TRBJ2-1, is GAGVSQSPRYKVTKRGQDVALRCDPISGHVSLYWYRQALGQGPEFLTYFNYEAQQDKSGLPNDRFSAERPEGSISTLTIQRTEQRDSAMYRCASSPPIGGEQFFGPGTRLTVL.

This clonotype was observed a few times. The chain recombines TRBV20-1 with TRBJ2-5, with 8 bases that match TRBD2. This CDR3 has 15 amino acids. V shed 3 bases and J 4 bases; nucleotides not matched to a gene: 10. Looked up from germline, CDR1 is DFQATT and CDR2 is SNEGSKA (reference sequence). In DNA, the CDR3 is TGCAGTGCTAGGGGAAAGCGGGGGCGGAGAGAGACCCAGTACTTC. It translates to CSARGKRGRRETQYF.

This sequence joins TRBV30 and TRBJ2-7; D may match TRBD1 or TRBD2 (6 bases each). V dropped 5 bases and J dropped 2 bases, with 16 bases sitting between them. In germline, CDR1 is GTSNPN, CDR2 SVGIG (reference sequence). There are 14 residues in the CDR3. For the CDR3, the DNA is TGTGCCTGGGCCGGAACGGGGGACACCTACGAGCAGTACTTC. It encodes CAWAGTGDTYEQYF.

This clonotype was counted ten times or more. The chain uses TRBV2 and TRBJ1-6, with D unclear. Germline CDR1 SNHLY, CDR2 FYNNEI. Trimming left V 2 bases short and J 0 bases short, with 11 bases between. CDR3 length: 17 amino acids. CDR3 amino acids: CASSEFGEPSYNSPLHF. CDR3 nucleotide sequence: TGTGCCAGCAGTGAATTCGGGGAGCCCTCCTATAATTCACCCCTCCACTTT. The complete variable domain, with remaining parts taken from reference TRBV2 and TRBJ1-6, reads EPEVTQTPSHQVTQMGQEVILRCVPISNHLYFYWYRQILGQKVEFLVSFYNNEISEKSEIFDDQFSVERPDGSNFTLKIRSTKLEDSAMYFCASSEFGEPSYNSPLHFGNGTRLTVT.

This clonotype was picked up many times. The V call is TRBV19, the J call TRBJ2-3; 10 bases agree with TRBD2. The germline V gene encodes CDR1 LNHDA and CDR2 SQIVND (reference sequence). The CDR3 has 17 residues. V shed 4 bases, J shed 0 bases, and the junction held 7 bases outside the gene matches. CDR3 coding DNA: TGTGCCAGTAGTACTATCCTACTAGCGGGGAGCACAGATACGCAGTATTTT. Encoded protein: CASSTILLAGSTDTQYF. Supplemented by reference TRBV19 and TRBJ2-3, the full variable domain reads DGGITQSPKYLFRKEGQNVTLSCEQNLNHDAMYWYRQDPGQGLRLIYYSQIVNDFQKGDIAEGYSVSREKKESFPLTVTSAQKNPTAFYLCASSTILLAGSTDTQYFGPGTRLTVL.

In this sample, this clonotype turned up a few times. This chain joins TRBV18 and TRBJ2-7, with D maybe TRBD2 (6 bases). The CDR3 covers 14 residues. V lost 6 bases, J lost 3 bases, and 15 bases lay in between. Looked up from germline, CDR1 is KGHSH and CDR2 is LQKENI. As DNA, the CDR3 is TGTGCCAGCTCCGCGGGGCCAAGCCACTACGAGCAGTACTTC. Translated, it gives CASSAGPSHYEQYF.

This clonotype has just one count. The chain carries TRBV5-5 and TRBJ2-7; D is unresolved. CDR1 and CDR2 from the germline V gene are SGHKS and YYEKEE (reference sequence). The CDR3 runs to 14 residues. V lost 0 bases and J lost 0, with 7 bases in between. The CDR3 bases are TGTGCCAGCAGCTTGGAAGGTTTCTCCTACGAGCAGTACTTC. As protein: CASSLEGFSYEQYF.

This clonotype was observed many times. The J gene is TRBJ2-3, the V gene TRBV12-3 or TRBV12-4; 11 positions match TRBD1. The J segment lost 3 bases and the V segment lost 5 bases, leaving 4 bases of the junction unmatched. CDR3 size: 15 residues. This CDR3 reads CASSAGQGVTDTQYF. DNA for the CDR3: TGTGCCAGCAGTGCGGGACAGGGGGTGACAGATACGCAGTATTTT.

V and J are TRBV29-1 and TRBJ2-2; possibly TRBD2 for D (5 bases). The germline CDR1 and CDR2 sequences are SQVTM and ANQGSEA. This CDR3 contains 12 residues. Trimming pared 4 bases from V and 4 bases from J, leaving 7 bases between. For the CDR3, the DNA is TGCAGCGTTGCGGCGGGCACCGGGGAGCTGTTTTTT. It yields the protein CSVAAGTGELFF.

This clonotype was detected a few times. The rearrangement links TRBV29-1 to TRBJ2-1; D not resolved. Germline-derived CDR1 and CDR2 are SQVTM and ANQGSEA. V was clipped by 3 bases and J by 6 bases, with 6 bases between them. The CDR3 covers 11 residues. Here the CDR3 reads CSVDYFNEQFF. CDR3 nucleotide sequence: TGCAGCGTTGACTATTTCAATGAGCAGTTCTTC.

This clonotype was seen a single time. The genes are TRBV7-6 and TRBJ2-7, with a tentative D call TRBD2 (5 bases). The germline V and J ends were trimmed by 1 base and 7 bases, with 23 bases remaining between them. The CDR3 has 17 amino acids. Per the germline V gene, CDR1 is SGHVS and CDR2 is FNYEAQ. CDR3: CASSLGSGRRSWMEQYF. Written as DNA, the CDR3 is TGTGCCAGCAGCTTAGGGTCCGGCCGGAGGTCATGGATGGAGCAGTACTTC.

This chain joins TRBV13 and TRBJ2-7; 9 positions match TRBD1. Germline V gene lookup returns CDR1 PRHDT and CDR2 FYEKMQ (reference sequence). This CDR3 has 16 amino acids. Trimming took 0 bases from V and 5 from J; bases not matched to a gene: 8. The CDR3 here is CASSLGVRTGDHEQYF. The CDR3 DNA follows: TGTGCCAGCAGCTTAGGAGTTAGGACAGGGGACCACGAGCAGTACTTC.

This clonotype showed up many times. The chain is built from TRBV10-3 and TRBJ2-2, with D perhaps TRBD1 or TRBD2 (5 bases each). Trimming took off 7 bases at V and 6 bases at J, with 15 bases between the two ends. The CDR3 consists of 14 residues. Germline V CDR1 and CDR2: ENHRY, SYGVKD. The CDR3 region has the DNA TGTGCCATCATGGGACCAGAGTTTCCCGGGGAGCTGTTTTTT. This codes for CAIMGPEFPGELFF.

This clonotype was counted only a few times. V usage is TRBV12-3 or TRBV12-4 and J usage is TRBJ2-1, with unresolved D. The V end lost 3 bases, the J end lost 9 bases, and 6 bases lay between the germline ends. The CDR3 runs 11 residues. This CDR3 reads CASSFDREQFF. The CDR3 DNA follows: TGTGCCAGCAGTTTTGATCGTGAGCAGTTCTTC.

This clonotype was seen at least ten times. The V and J genes are TRBV7-9 and TRBJ1-5; no definite D call. V was trimmed by 1 base and J by 5 bases, leaving 9 bases between them. Germline V CDR1 and CDR2: SEHNR, FQNEAQ (reference sequence). This CDR3 is 14 amino acids long. CDR3 bases: TGTGCCAGCAGCTTAGGTGGGGTACATCAGCCCCAGCATTTT. Its translation is CASSLGGVHQPQHF.

This clonotype has a handful of counts. The gene calls are TRBV20-1 and TRBJ1-2, with D possibly matching TRBD1 (5 bases). V gave up 6 bases and J gave up 2 bases, with 19 bases separating them. The germline V gene encodes CDR1 DFQATT and CDR2 SNEGSKA (reference sequence). The CDR3 runs to 15 residues. The CDR3 reads CSALLGLVSNYGYTF. The CDR3 DNA is TGCAGTGCGTTATTGGGACTGGTCAGCAACTATGGCTACACCTTC.

The gene calls are TRBV7-9 and TRBJ1-1, with TRBD1 matching 8 bases. CDR3 length equals 15 residues. The V and J ends lost 4 bases and 2 bases, in that order; junction bases with no gene match: 6. Germline CDR1 and CDR2: SEHNR and FQNEAQ (reference sequence). DNA of the CDR3: TGTGCCAGCAGCTCAGGACAGGGACAAAACACTGAAGCTTTCTTT. Translation: CASSSGQGQNTEAFF.